The present TCR beta chain was sequenced within a study of blood T cells in healthy people across ages (dated by TCRdb to 2015 to 2017). Turning to the overall study: In model experiments, template switching captured roughly one uniquely barcoded TCR beta cDNA molecule for every two T cells. To track age-related changes in TCR beta repertoire diversity, the study relied on deep sequencing normalized with unique cDNA molecular identifiers. Four age groups were formed from the donors: young (average about 15 years), middle-aged (approximately 40), aged (roughly 58) and long-lived (82). Using the same blood draw, the study looked at two additional independent replicas of 1 million unique cDNA reads for two donors, one aged 18 to 29 and the other aged 80 or older. Findings and caveats that apply to the study as a whole: Compared with the aged group, more naive CD4+ T cells, fewer expanded clones and increased TCR diversity were shown by the long-lived group, suggesting age selection. The percentage of naive T cells measured by flow cytometry correlated strongly with observed TCR beta diversity. Donor CMV infection status was unknown, potentially confounding age-related changes in expanded clonotypes. Observed TCR beta diversity per million T cells fell roughly linearly with age, and a significant reduction was already apparent by age around 40. Conclusive comparison of naive and antigen-experienced compartments was prevented by the profiling of bulk unsorted PBMCs. Estimates of total diversity from one million sequenced T cells were regarded as lower bounds and underestimates.

Donors were about 36 systemically healthy Caucasian individuals from Russia aged about 6 to 100 years. Ten milliliters of peripheral blood were drawn from each donor into EDTA-treated Vacutainer tubes. Ficoll-Paque density-gradient centrifugation was used to isolate PBMCs, with at least 7 million per sample. Total RNA was extracted from PBMCs with Trizol reagent, with at least 5 micrograms obtained per sample. For every donor, an aliquot of PBMCs went through flow cytometry to measure the percentages of naive CD45RAhigh/CD27high T cells. Reading from cysteine to phenylalanine, the CDR3 counts 12 amino acids. Only the CDR3 region is kept as DNA, spanning 36 bases read in frame from base 1. CDR1 and CDR2 (SNHLY, FYNNEI) derive from the germline V gene. V sheds 10 bases and J sheds 6 bases, leaving 14 bases between their ends. To prepare the library, 5' RACE was applied. Sequencing took place on an Illumina HiSeq 2500. A second roughly 6 to 12 cycle PCR used a sample-barcoded 5' primer and a J-beta primer mix. A template-switch 5' adaptor carrying 12 random nucleotides introduced a unique molecular identifier onto each TCR beta cDNA molecule. Each sample yielded at least 2.5 million CDR3-containing paired-end reads. First-strand cDNA was synthesized from all RNA with the Mint cDNA synthesis kit, primed by a TRBC-specific oligonucleotide. Following uracil-DNA glycosylase treatment, a first 18-cycle PCR with universal primers M1SS and BC2_uni_R was performed on all cDNA. On the authors' methods: For normalization, 1 million high-quality reads, each with a distinct molecular identifier, were randomly selected from each sample. Instead of being binned into consensus sequences, reads with shared molecular identifiers were discarded. MiTCR, with a Q25 quality threshold and the strictest error-elimination algorithm, was used for CDR3 identification, clonotype clustering and error correction. A nonparametric unseen species model with Euler transformation was used to estimate a lower bound on total TCR beta diversity. TCRdb itself trimmed the public reads at Q25 with fastp, ran MiXCR and retained productive beta chains. Records with the same CDR3 protein are collapsed into one entry carrying the most frequent genes and DNA. The V and J calls come from TCRdb's annotation, not from the publication. The sample has 800,000 to 1,300,000 distinct CDR3 sequences on record, about 25% of them singletons. The ten top clones hold 0.65% to 0.95% of the sample.

Remarks on this clonotype: Its antigen target is currently unknown. No base-level quality is on record; no much larger clone is a single base apart.

This same sample was also part of a study on T cells of mothers and their children. As that second study puts it: Nine systemically healthy Caucasian individuals served as donors, namely three mothers together with their six children. cDNA synthesis consumed the entire amount of extracted RNA, loaded at approximately 1.6 ug RNA in each 15 ul reaction. In the second PCR, the M1S primer introduced both the sample barcodes and 2-4 random nucleotides. Each mother yielded over 9 million TCR beta CDR3 reads and each child about 3 million reads. Thymic selection similarly shapes TCR recombination output in related and unrelated pairs, with minor effect from inherited differences. Normalized repertoire overlap in related mother-child pairs was always slightly higher than in unrelated mother-child pairs, but the difference was never significant. No persistent microchimeric T cell clones were found, with a detection sensitivity of approximately 110 clones per million clonotypes. Deep NGS was used in the study to compare the TCR beta repertoires of mothers and children and to look for features that separate related mother-child pairs from unrelated individuals. Mothers averaged roughly 36 +/- 4 years of age and children averaged roughly 11 +/- 4 years. Libraries were sequenced on Illumina HiSeq 2000 with 100+100 nt paired-end reads after adapter ligation with NEBNext reagents. To avoid cross-contamination, the mother libraries and the child libraries were prepared a month apart and sequenced in separate runs. For each donor, between about 500,000 and 2,200,000 distinct TCR beta clonotypes were identified. Naive TCR beta clonotypes were estimated from low-frequency clonotypes matched to each donor's FACS-determined naive share, without sorting.

This receptor was obtained from a girl aged 2 to 10 in good health. Sequenced input: blood. The rearrangement combines TRBV2 with TRBJ2-3, with the D gene not confidently named. The nucleotide sequence is given as TGTGCCACCCGAGGAGTGGGGGATACGCAGTATTTT. Translated, it reads CATRGVGDTQYF. Reference TRBV2 and TRBJ2-3 genes cover what lies past the CDR3, so the full variable domain is EPEVTQTPSHQVTQMGQEVILRCVPISNHLYFYWYRQILGQKVEFLVSFYNNEISEKSEIFDDQFSVERPDGSNFTLKIRSTKLEDSAMYFCATRGVGDTQYFGPGTRLTVL.